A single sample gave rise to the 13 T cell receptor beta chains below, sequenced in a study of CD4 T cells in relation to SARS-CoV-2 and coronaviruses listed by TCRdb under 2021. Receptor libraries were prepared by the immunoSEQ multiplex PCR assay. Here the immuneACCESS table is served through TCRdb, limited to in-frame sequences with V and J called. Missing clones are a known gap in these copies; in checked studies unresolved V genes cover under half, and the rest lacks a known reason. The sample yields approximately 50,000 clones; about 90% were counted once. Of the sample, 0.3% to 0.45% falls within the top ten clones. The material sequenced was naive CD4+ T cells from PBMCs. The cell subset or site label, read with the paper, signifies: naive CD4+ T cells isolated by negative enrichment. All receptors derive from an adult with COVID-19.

The CDR3 DNA sequence: TGTGCCAGCAGCTTTAGTCCGGGACAGCCGGATCGGGGGGCCAACGTCCTGACTTTC. Amino acid sequence: CASSFSPGQPDRGANVLTF. The gene calls are TRBV5-4 and TRBJ2-6; 7 positions agree with TRBD1. The CDR3 runs to 19 residues. Germline lookup yields CDR1 SGHNT and CDR2 YYREEE (reference sequence). The junction had 15 bases not matched to a gene; V was cut back by 2 bases and J by 4 bases.

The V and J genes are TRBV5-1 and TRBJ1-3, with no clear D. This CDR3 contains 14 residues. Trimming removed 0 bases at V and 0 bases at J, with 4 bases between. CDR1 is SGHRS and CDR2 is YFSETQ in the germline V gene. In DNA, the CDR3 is TGCGCCAGCAGCTTGGACCTCTCTGGAAACACCATATATTTT. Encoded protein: CASSLDLSGNTIYF.

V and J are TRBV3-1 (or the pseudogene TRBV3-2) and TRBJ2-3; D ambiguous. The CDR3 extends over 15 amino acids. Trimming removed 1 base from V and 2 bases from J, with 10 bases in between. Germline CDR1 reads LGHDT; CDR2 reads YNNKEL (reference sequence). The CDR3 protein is CASSQVVVDTDTQYF. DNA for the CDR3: TGTGCCAGCAGCCAAGTTGTGGTTGACACAGATACGCAGTATTTT.

CDR3 coding DNA: TGTGCCAGCAGAGGACTAGCGGGTTTACCTAGCGAGCAGTACTTC. Translated: CASRGLAGLPSEQYF. This chain connects TRBV2 to TRBJ2-7; 11 nucleotides agree with TRBD2. The junction had 10 bases not matched to a gene; V was cut back by 6 bases and J by 6 bases. CDR1 is SNHLY and CDR2 is FYNNEI in the germline V gene. This CDR3 region has 15 residues.

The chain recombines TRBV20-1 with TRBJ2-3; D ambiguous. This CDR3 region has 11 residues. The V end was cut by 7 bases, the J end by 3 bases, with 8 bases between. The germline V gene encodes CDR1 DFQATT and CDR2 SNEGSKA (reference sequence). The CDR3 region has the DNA TGCAGTGAGAGGAGAACAGATACGCAGTATTTT. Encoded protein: CSERRTDTQYF.

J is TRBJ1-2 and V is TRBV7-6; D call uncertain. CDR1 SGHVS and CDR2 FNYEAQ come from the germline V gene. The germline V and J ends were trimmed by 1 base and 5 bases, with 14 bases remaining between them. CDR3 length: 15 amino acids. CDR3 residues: CASSLDLQSNYGYTF. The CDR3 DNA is TGTGCCAGCAGCTTAGACCTCCAGTCCAATTATGGCTACACCTTC.

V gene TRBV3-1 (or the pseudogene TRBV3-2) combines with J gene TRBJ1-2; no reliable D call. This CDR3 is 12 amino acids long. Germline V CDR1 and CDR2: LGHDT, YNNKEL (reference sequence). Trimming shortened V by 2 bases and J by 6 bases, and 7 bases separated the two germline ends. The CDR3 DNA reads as TGTGCCAGCAGCCAAAACCTCGATGGCTACACCTTC. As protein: CASSQNLDGYTF.

CDR3 sequence reads: CASSQNLIDTQYF. CDR3 in DNA: TGTGCCAGCAGCCAAAACCTGATCGATACGCAGTATTTT. V gene TRBV3-1 (or the pseudogene TRBV3-2) combines with J gene TRBJ2-3; no reliable D call. The germline V gene has CDR1 LGHDT and CDR2 YNNKEL (reference sequence). The CDR3 spans 13 residues. Deletions cut 2 bases from V and 6 bases from J, with 9 bases between.

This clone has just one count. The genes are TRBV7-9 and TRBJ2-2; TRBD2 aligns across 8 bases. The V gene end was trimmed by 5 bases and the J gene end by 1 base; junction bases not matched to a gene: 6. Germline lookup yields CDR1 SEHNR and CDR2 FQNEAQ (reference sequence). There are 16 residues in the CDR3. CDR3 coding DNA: TGTGCCAGCAGCACTCCCGGGACTAGGAACACCGGGGAGCTGTTTTTT. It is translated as CASSTPGTRNTGELFF.

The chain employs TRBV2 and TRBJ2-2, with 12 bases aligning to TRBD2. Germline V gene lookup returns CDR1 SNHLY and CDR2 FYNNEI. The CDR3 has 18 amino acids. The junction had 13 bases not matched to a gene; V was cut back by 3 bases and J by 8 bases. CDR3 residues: CASSDPTSGRPQRGELFF. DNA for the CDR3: TGTGCCAGCAGTGACCCGACTAGCGGGAGACCACAGAGGGGGGAGCTGTTTTTT.

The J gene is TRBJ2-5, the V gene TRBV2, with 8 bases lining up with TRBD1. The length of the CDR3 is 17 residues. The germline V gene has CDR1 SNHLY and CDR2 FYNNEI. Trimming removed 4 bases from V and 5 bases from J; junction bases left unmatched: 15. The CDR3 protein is CASSGRQGARLGETQYF. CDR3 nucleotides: TGTGCCAGCAGTGGTAGGCAGGGGGCCAGGCTGGGGGAGACCCAGTACTTC.

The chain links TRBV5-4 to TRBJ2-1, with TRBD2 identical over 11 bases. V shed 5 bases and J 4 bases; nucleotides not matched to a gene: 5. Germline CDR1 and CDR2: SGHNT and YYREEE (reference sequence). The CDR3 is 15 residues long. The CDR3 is CASSPTSGRYNEQFF. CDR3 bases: TGTGCCAGCAGTCCTACTAGCGGGAGATACAATGAGCAGTTCTTC.

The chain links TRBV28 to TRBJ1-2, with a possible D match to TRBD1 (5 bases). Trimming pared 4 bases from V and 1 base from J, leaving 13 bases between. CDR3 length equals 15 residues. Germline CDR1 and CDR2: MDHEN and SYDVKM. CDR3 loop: CASSSTDTYNYGYTF. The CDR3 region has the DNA TGTGCCAGCAGTTCGACGGACACCTATAACTATGGCTACACCTTC.